A single T cell receptor (beta chain) is shown here with its context. Its antigen is not known. This record belongs to a study of cytomegalovirus exposure and HLA in healthy donors. Findings and limits, study-wide: Earlier analysis yielded a pattern in which most TCR beta V segments were productive about 90% or about 30% of the time.

Amplification used 60 Vbeta primers and 13 Jbeta primers. The method was immunoSEQ multiplex PCR; TCRdb's version includes in-frame clones alone and lacks a portion of them. The data show about 170,000 clones, more than 75% seen once. The CDR3 consists of 14 residues. V lost 6 bases and J 0 bases, leaving 12 bases between the germline ends. The V gene's germline CDR1 is ENHRY and CDR2 SYGVKD. This sequence originates from a girl aged 5 to 17 in good health and CMV-seropositive. Material: PBMCs. The V and J genes are TRBV10-3 and TRBJ2-7; tentatively, D is TRBD1 (5 bases). The CDR3 sequence: CAIRDSILSYEQYF. The CDR3 DNA follows: TGTGCCATCAGAGACAGCATCCTCTCCTACGAGCAGTACTTC.